This T cell receptor (beta chain) appears in the sequencing data of a study of regulatory T cells in long-lasting Graves disease listed by TCRdb under 2021. Describing the broader study: Persistent Graves' disease meant more than 5 years of antithyroid drug treatment with TSH receptor autoantibodies that stayed positive. The study was conducted in China and was registered as a clinical trial. Persistent Graves' disease patients in the clinical cohort had taken antithyroid drugs for approximately ten years on average. This study used TCR sequencing and RNA sequencing of peripheral blood to compare persistent Graves' disease patients against newly diagnosed Graves' disease patients. A total of around 35 samples were covered by TCR sequencing, comprising about 13 persistent and around 20 newly diagnosed Graves' disease patients.

This clonotype was seen only a few times. The antigen this receptor binds is unknown. Per-base qualities were not stored, and no clone one base away is much larger. Unmatched junction bases come to 8, with V trimmed by 4 bases and J by 5 bases. From the cysteine through the phenylalanine, the CDR3 covers 14 amino acids. CDR3 DNA is the only sequence kept; it has 42 bases, read in frame from the first base. Library preparation used multiplex PCR. The sequencing machine was an Illumina HiSeq 4000. TCR beta libraries were built with iRepertoire HTBI primers and Arm-PCR amplification of CDR3 regions. Gel purification was performed on PCR products prior to sequencing. The study's own analysis went as follows. A total of 62 TRBV and 14 TRBJ segments were identified across samples and were used for gene usage analysis of CDR3 amino acid clonotypes. Filtered high-quality paired reads were merged into contigs using COPE and FqMerger. BLAST was used to align contigs to IMGT TRBV, TRBD and TRBJ reference genes, and CDR3 was defined according to IMGT. Clonotypes above 0.1% frequency were classified as highly expanded clones. Shannon entropy served as the measure of repertoire diversity, while the Gini coefficient captured V-J evenness. Public clonotypes were defined as clonotypes shared by more than one individual. TCRdb reworked the public reads: Q25 trimming with fastp, MiXCR clone assembly, productive beta chains retained. A single entry per CDR3 protein holds the most common genes and DNA from its merged rows. None of the V and J calls come from the authors' own analysis; TCRdb made them. In this sample the table shows 650,000 to 700,000 distinct CDR3 sequences, around 32% of which occur a single time. The ten largest clones capture 40% to 50% of the sample.

Overall results and qualifications from the work: Peripheral blood alone was examined, since thyroid tissue, which constituted the primary lesion, could not be accessed. Preferential use of TRBV28, TRBJ1-2 and TRBJ2-5 was observed in persistent disease, whereas TRBV20-1 and TRBJ2-1 were favored in newly diagnosed disease. The small sample size was acknowledged by the authors as a limitation that may reduce accuracy. Only the TCR beta chain was sequenced and analyzed. Lower TCR Shannon entropy and fewer highly expanded clones were observed in persistent Graves' disease patients than in newly diagnosed patients, which suggested clonal expansion. More public clonotypes were shared among persistent patients (under 3,000) than among newly diagnosed patients (966).

The time point label on this specimen signifies: persistent/refractory GD, antithyroid drugs over 5 years with positive TRAb. For both TCR sequencing and RNA sequencing, RNA was extracted from PBMCs in TRIzol. The diagnosis of Graves' disease followed American Thyroid Association guidelines. Patients for the study were recruited at an endocrinology department in Xi'an, China. Each patient gave about 10 milliliters of peripheral blood, collected in an EDTA anticoagulant tube. PBMCs were isolated by Ficoll Paque Plus density gradient separation without further T cell sorting. An Agilent 2100 Bioanalyzer and agarose gel were used to check RNA quality, and a NanoDrop 2000 was used to measure RNA concentration.

This sequence uses TRBV12-3 or TRBV12-4 and TRBJ2-7; 7 middle bases align to TRBD1. This specimen was peripheral blood mononuclear cells (PBMCs), taken when the disease was refractory, from a patient treated with antithyroid drugs. The receptor's source is a female donor with Graves disease. The DNA reads as follows: TGTGCCAGCAGTTGGGCAGGGGGAAACAACGAGCAGTACTTC. Translated, it reads CASSWAGGNNEQYF.